The table lists the clone carrying this T cell receptor (beta chain) with many counts. The antigen remains unidentified. The CDR3 totals 13 residues. The V end lost 5 bases, the J end lost 0 bases, and 10 bases lay between the germline ends. Germline CDR1 DFQATT, CDR2 SNEGSKA (reference sequence). The entry originates in a study of regulatory T cells in long-lasting Graves disease. General study findings and limits: TRBV28 was favored in persistent disease, as were TRBJ1-2 and TRBJ2-5.

Time point reported: newly diagnosed GD, antithyroid drugs for less than 3 months. RNA extracted from PBMCs served as the sequencing template. With iRepertoire HTBI primers and Arm-PCR of CDR3 regions, TCR beta libraries were built. Each CDR3 protein gets one entry after TCRdb re-called the multiplex PCR reads with MiXCR. The data show under 500,000 distinct CDR3 sequences, with less than 20% seen just once and over 8.5% held by the top ten. This sample was shared with a second study, whose subject was T cells in Graves' hyperthyroidism and ophthalmopathy. That paper adds: On the basis of clinical symptoms, serum thyroxine and TRAb, thyroid ultrasound and orbital computed tomography, diagnoses were made. Ophthalmopathy cases were set apart from stable hyperthyroidism by a 13 V-J model. The model identified upcoming ophthalmopathy a median approximately seven months ahead of onset.

The receptor's source is a woman between 25 and 40 years old with Graves disease. This chain connects TRBV20-1 to TRBJ1-2; no firm D call. The input for sequencing was peripheral blood mononuclear cells (PBMCs), taken at new diagnosis, from a patient treated with antithyroid drugs. The CDR3 spells CSARRPANYGYTF. The CDR3 DNA follows: TGCAGTGCTCGACGGCCCGCTAACTATGGCTACACCTTC.